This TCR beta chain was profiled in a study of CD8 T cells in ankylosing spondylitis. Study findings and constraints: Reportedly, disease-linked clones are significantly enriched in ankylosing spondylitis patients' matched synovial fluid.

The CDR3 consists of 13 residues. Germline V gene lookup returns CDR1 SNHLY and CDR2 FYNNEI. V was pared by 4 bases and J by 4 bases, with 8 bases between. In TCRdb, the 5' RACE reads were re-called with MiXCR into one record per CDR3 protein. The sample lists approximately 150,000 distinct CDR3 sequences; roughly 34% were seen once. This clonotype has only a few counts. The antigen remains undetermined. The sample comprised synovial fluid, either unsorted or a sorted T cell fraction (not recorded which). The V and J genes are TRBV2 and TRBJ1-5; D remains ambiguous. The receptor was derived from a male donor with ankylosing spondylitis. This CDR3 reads CASSVDTNQPQHF. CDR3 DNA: TGTGCCAGCAGTGTAGACACAAATCAGCCCCAGCATTTT.